Each of the 13 T cell receptor beta chains below was sequenced from the same sample in a study of blood T cell repertoires in COVID-19. TCRdb's table, derived via immunoSEQ multiplex PCR, lists solely in-frame clones and lacks some. The sample has 69,000 or so clones, approximately 80% seen once. The sequencing input was peripheral blood. Every receptor here comes from a woman over 75 with active or convalescent COVID-19.

The V gene is TRBV9, the J gene TRBJ1-6; the D gene is possibly TRBD1 (6 bases). The germline V gene encodes CDR1 SGDLS and CDR2 YYNGEE. Trimming took off 4 bases at V and 4 bases at J, with 12 bases between the two ends. The CDR3 extends over 15 amino acids. The CDR3 sequence is CASSLGQSYNSPLHF. The CDR3 DNA sequence: TGTGCCAGCAGCTTAGGACAGTCTTATAATTCACCCCTCCACTTT.

This chain joins TRBV27 and TRBJ1-4, with unresolved D. Trimming took 2 bases from V and 3 from J, leaving 7 bases between them. The CDR3 length is 14 residues. Germline V gene sequence: CDR1 MNHEY, CDR2 SMNVEV (reference sequence). CDR3 in amino acids: CASSLAGANEKLFF. The CDR3 DNA is TGTGCCAGCAGTTTAGCGGGAGCTAATGAAAAACTGTTTTTT.

This chain uses TRBV3-1 (or the pseudogene TRBV3-2) with TRBJ1-2; a weak D match, TRBD1 (5 bases). The V end was cut by 3 bases, the J end by 6 bases, with 8 bases between. The CDR3 has 12 amino acids. Germline-derived CDR1 and CDR2 are LGHDT and YNNKEL (reference sequence). CDR3 coding DNA: TGTGCCAGCAGCCAGACAGAAAATGGCTACACCTTC. This sequence encodes CASSQTENGYTF.

This sequence joins TRBV25-1 and TRBJ1-1; 7 bases fit TRBD1. This CDR3 comprises 11 residues. Germline loops: CDR1 MGHDK, CDR2 SYGVNS. V shed 5 bases, J shed 10 bases, and the junction held 4 bases outside the gene matches. CDR3 sequence: CASSRQGRAFF. In DNA, the CDR3 is TGTGCCAGCAGTCGACAGGGCAGAGCTTTCTTT.

The V call is TRBV11-3, the J call TRBJ1-2, with a possible D match to TRBD1 (6 bases). CDR3 length: 18 residues. The V and J ends lost 5 bases and 2 bases respectively, with 24 bases between them. From germline, CDR1 is SGHNT and CDR2 YENEEA. The DNA for the CDR3 is TGTGCCAGCAGCCTATCTTACCCGATTGGGACACCCAACTATGGCTACACCTTC. Encoded protein: CASSLSYPIGTPNYGYTF.

The chain employs TRBV24-1 and TRBJ1-1, with D unresolved. Germline V gene lookup returns CDR1 KGHDR and CDR2 SFDVKD. The V gene lost 4 bases and the J gene lost 11 bases, with 13 bases spanning the gap. This CDR3 has 12 residues. CDR3 nucleotides: TGTGCCACCAGTGAGAGAGGGATCCGGGCTTTCTTT. Amino acid sequence: CATSERGIRAFF.

The V call is TRBV7-9, the J call TRBJ2-3; D gene ambiguous. V was clipped by 5 bases and J by 2 bases, with 20 bases between them. Germline V gives CDR1 SEHNR, CDR2 FQNEAQ (reference sequence). This CDR3 comprises 17 residues. The CDR3 DNA reads TGTGCCAGCAGCCGACTCACCGCCGGCAGTTCCACAGATACGCAGTATTTT. Translating gives CASSRLTAGSSTDTQYF. The whole variable domain, remainder taken from reference TRBV7-9 and TRBJ2-3, is DTGVSQNPRHKITKRGQNVTFRCDPISEHNRLYWYRQTLGQGPEFLTYFQNEAQLEKSRLLSDRFSAERPKGSFSTLEIQRTEQGDSAMYLCASSRLTAGSSTDTQYFGPGTRLTVL.

This chain connects TRBV28 to TRBJ2-1; D remains unclear. Germline CDR1 is MDHEN and CDR2 is SYDVKM. This CDR3 is 12 amino acids long. V lost 5 bases and J 4 bases, leaving 6 bases between the germline ends. CDR3 DNA sequence: TGTGCCAGCAGTAGTAGATACAATGAGCAGTTCTTC. Protein product: CASSSRYNEQFF. The entire variable domain, with the rest obtained from reference TRBV28 and TRBJ2-1, is as follows: DVKVTQSSRYLVKRTGEKVFLECVQDMDHENMFWYRQDPGLGLRLIYFSYDVKMKEKGDIPEGYSVSREKKERFSLILESASTNQTSMYLCASSSRYNEQFFGPGTRLTVL.

This clone was detected only once. V is TRBV19 and J is TRBJ1-2; 8 bases are a match to TRBD1. The germline V gene encodes CDR1 LNHDA and CDR2 SQIVND (reference sequence). The V gene end was trimmed by 6 bases and the J gene end by 2 bases; junction bases not matched to a gene: 5. This CDR3 region has 14 residues. The CDR3 DNA reads as TGTGCCAGTAGCGAGACAGGGGCCAACTATGGCTACACCTTC. This encodes CASSETGANYGYTF.

The J gene is TRBJ2-3, the V gene TRBV6-6, with D perhaps matching TRBD2 (5 bases). CDR3 length equals 11 residues. V was pared by 7 bases and J by 7 bases, with 9 bases between. Germline loops: CDR1 MNHNY, CDR2 SVGAGI (reference sequence). CDR3 DNA sequence: TGTGCCAGCACGGGGAGAAATACGCAGTATTTT. This encodes CASTGRNTQYF.

V and J are TRBV24-1 and TRBJ2-7, with TRBD1 matching over 9 bases. CDR3 length: 13 amino acids. The V gene's germline CDR1 is KGHDR and CDR2 SFDVKD. Trimming cost V 9 bases and J 6 bases; bases outside gene matches: 8. The CDR3 sequence: CATGQGIGAEQYF. CDR3 DNA sequence: TGTGCCACCGGACAGGGGATAGGGGCCGAGCAGTACTTC.

V and J are TRBV18 and TRBJ1-1; D is perhaps TRBD1 (5 bases). The length of the CDR3 is 14 residues. The germline CDR1 and CDR2 sequences are KGHSH and LQKENI. Trimming shortened V by 3 bases and J by 3 bases, and 11 bases separated the two germline ends. CDR3 loop: CASSPLSRDTEAFF. The CDR3 nucleotides read TGTGCCAGCTCACCCCTGAGCAGGGACACTGAAGCTTTCTTT.

This chain uses TRBV15 with TRBJ2-1, with 10 nucleotides matching TRBD2. This CDR3 has 17 amino acids. CDR1 LNHNV and CDR2 YYDKDF come from the germline V gene (reference sequence). The V and J ends lost 3 bases and 2 bases, in that order; junction bases with no gene match: 7. CDR3 sequence (DNA): TGTGCCACCAGCAGGGAAATTGGGACTAGCGCCTACAATGAGCAGTTCTTC. As protein: CATSREIGTSAYNEQFF.